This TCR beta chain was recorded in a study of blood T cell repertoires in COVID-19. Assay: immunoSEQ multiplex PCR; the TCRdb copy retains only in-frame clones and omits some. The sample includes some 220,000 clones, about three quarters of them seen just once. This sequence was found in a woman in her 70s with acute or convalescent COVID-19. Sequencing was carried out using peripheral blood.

The CDR3 coding sequence is TGTGCCAGCAGCTCTGGAGGGGGGGCGGCAGATACGCAGTATTTT. Translated, it gives CASSSGGGAADTQYF. The rearrangement joins TRBV7-3 to TRBJ2-3; D is perhaps TRBD2 (7 bases). Germline lookup yields CDR1 SGHTA and CDR2 FQGTGA. The CDR3 spans 15 residues. V lost 4 bases, J lost 4 bases, and 15 bases lay in between.